This T cell receptor beta chain was documented in a study of T cells in Graves' hyperthyroidism and ophthalmopathy (dated by TCRdb to the late 2010s). As for the study more broadly: Peripheral blood was sampled at the time of initial diagnosis, prior to any treatment. After blood sampling, hyperthyroidism patients were treated with methimazole at a starting dose of 30 mg daily, and ophthalmopathy patients were treated with high-dose intravenous methylprednisolone. TCR V-J signatures able to tell the groups apart were searched for in a discovery cohort of approximately 95 patients, of whom more than 40 had Graves' ophthalmopathy and 55 to 65 had stable Graves' hyperthyroidism. TCR Vbeta CDR3 sequencing of 120 to 150 peripheral blood samples (roughly 41 ophthalmopathy, about 80 hyperthyroidism and roughly 17 progressor patients) is reported in the paper. Prospective prediction of ophthalmopathy was tested in an independent validation cohort of fewer than 20 hyperthyroidism patients and 17 patients who later progressed to ophthalmopathy. The study also compared thyroid tissue and blood T-cell repertoires from roughly six Graves' hyperthyroidism patients. For training and testing, the 80 to 100 patients in the discovery cohort were randomly divided in a 7:3 ratio. Here is what the overall study found, with its caveats: Ophthalmopathy was separated from stable hyperthyroidism by a 13 V-J signature model, with 85% to 90% sensitivity and roughly 81% specificity obtained in cross-validation and 80%/75% obtained in testing. No statistical method was used to set the sample size in advance, and investigators knew the group allocation. During validation, the model predicted progression to ophthalmopathy a median of around 6 months ahead of onset, with around 71% sensitivity and around 73% specificity. Most expanded thyroid clonotypes (frequency above 0.001) were also detected in blood, a finding suggesting that blood repertoires may reflect thyroid immune responses.

This clonotype was seen many times. Its antigen is currently not known. It has no much larger one-base neighbor in the sample; base qualities were not kept. Graves' hyperthyroidism was defined as stable when no progression to ophthalmopathy occurred over 18 months of follow-up. Hyperthyroidism patients were aged 18 to 65 years and newly diagnosed, with disease duration of less than 2 months. The study excluded patients with uncontrolled infections, other autoimmune diseases, pregnancy or lactation. Diagnoses were based on clinical symptoms, serum thyroxine and TRAb, thyroid ultrasound and orbital computed tomography. PBMCs were isolated from about 9 ml of fresh peripheral blood by Ficoll-Paque density gradient centrifugation. Total RNA was extracted using Trizol reagent, and RNA quality was assessed on an Agilent 2100 Bioanalyzer. The TCR beta CDR3 regions were amplified from RNA transcripts. The first round of RT-PCR for the TCR CDR3 was performed with the HTBI primer set and the Qiagen OneStep RT-PCR kit. A second multiplex PCR round built the libraries, followed by size selection and purification. Paired-end sequencing of the libraries was performed with 100 bp reads on an Illumina HiSeq2000. Per the authors' processing: SOAPnuke was used to process the raw data, removing reads that contained adapters or uncalled bases, had a mean Phred below 15, or lacked an exact match to the constant primer or identifier. High-quality paired reads were merged with COPE v1.2.5, and unique nucleotide sequences were defined as clonotypes. MiTCR v1.1 was used to align clonotypes to the IMGT TRBV, TRBD and TRBJ reference segments. Only V-J combinations with frequency above 0.0001, covering 99% to 99.2% of repertoires, were analysed. A TCS score was defined as the ratio of F50 (clonal expansion) to E x V (chaos), with BLOSUM62-based TCRdist applied between CDR3 peptides within each V-J. Welch's t-statistics and random forest reduced approximately 520 V-J features to fewer than 15, which were used in a naive Bayes classifier (R e1071). TCRdb itself trimmed the public reads at Q25 with fastp, ran MiXCR and retained productive beta chains. Identical CDR3 protein sequences are pooled into one entry, listed with their most common genes and DNA. TCRdb, not the original authors, processed these V and J calls. This sample gives approximately 330,000 distinct CDR3 sequences in total; around a fifth of them show up just once. Around half of the sample belongs to the ten largest clones.

The sequence was collected from a woman aged 45-65 years with Graves' hyperthyroidism. The material sequenced was blood.

In nucleotide form, the sequence is TGTGCCAGCAGCCCTAACCTAGCGCACTATGAAGAGACCCAGTACTTC. Translated, it gives CASSPNLAHYEETQYF. The V and J segments used are TRBV11-2 and TRBJ2-5; possibly the D gene is TRBD2, per 6 matching bases. Including cysteine and phenylalanine, the CDR3 has 16 amino acids. CDR3 DNA is the only sequence kept; it has 48 bases, read in frame from the first base. CDR1 and CDR2 are drawn from the germline V gene: SGHAT, FQNNGV. V is shortened by 5 bases, J by 3 bases, and the region joining them spans 19 bases.